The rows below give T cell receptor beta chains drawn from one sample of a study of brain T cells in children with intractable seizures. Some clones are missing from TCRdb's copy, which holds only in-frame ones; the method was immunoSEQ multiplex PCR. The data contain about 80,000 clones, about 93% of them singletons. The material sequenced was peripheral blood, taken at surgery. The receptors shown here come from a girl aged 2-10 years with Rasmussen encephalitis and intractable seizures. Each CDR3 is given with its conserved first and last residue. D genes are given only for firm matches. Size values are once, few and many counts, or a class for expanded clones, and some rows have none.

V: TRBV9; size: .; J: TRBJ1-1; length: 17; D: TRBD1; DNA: TGTGCCAGCAGCTTAGCCGGGACAGGGGCCCTGAACACTGAAGCTTTCTTT; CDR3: CASSLAGTGALNTEAFF
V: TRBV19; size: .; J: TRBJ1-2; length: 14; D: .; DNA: TGTGCCAGTAGTATAAGGAGGGCAGGGGCTGGCTACACCTTC; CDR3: CASSIRRAGAGYTF
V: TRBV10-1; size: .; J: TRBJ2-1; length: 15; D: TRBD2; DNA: TGCGCCAGCAGTGAGTCAAGCGGGGGGGCGAATGAGCAGTTCTTC; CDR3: CASSESSGGANEQFF
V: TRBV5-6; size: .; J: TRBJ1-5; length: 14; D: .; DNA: TGTGCCAGCAGCGGCCCAGGGGCTAATCAGCCCCAGCATTTT; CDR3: CASSGPGANQPQHF
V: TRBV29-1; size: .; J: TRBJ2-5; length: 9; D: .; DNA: TGCACCACCAGGGAGACCCAGTACTTC; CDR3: CTTRETQYF
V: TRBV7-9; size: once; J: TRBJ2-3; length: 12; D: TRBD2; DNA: TGTGCCACCGAAGCGGGAGCAGATACGCAGTATTTT; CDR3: CATEAGADTQYF
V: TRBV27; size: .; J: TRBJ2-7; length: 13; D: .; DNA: TGTGCCAGCAGTGTGGGGCAGGCCTACGAGCAGTACTTC; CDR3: CASSVGQAYEQYF
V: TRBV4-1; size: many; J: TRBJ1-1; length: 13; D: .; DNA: TGCGCCAGCAGCCATTTCGGACAGCTTGAAGCTTTCTTT; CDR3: CASSHFGQLEAFF
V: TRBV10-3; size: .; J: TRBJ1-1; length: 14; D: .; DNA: TGTGCCATCAGCAAGGGACAAACAAACACTGAAGCTTTCTTT; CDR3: CAISKGQTNTEAFF
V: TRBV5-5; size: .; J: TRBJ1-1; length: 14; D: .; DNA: TGTGCCAGCAGCTTGGGCGGGGTAAACACTGAAGCTTTCTTT; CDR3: CASSLGGVNTEAFF
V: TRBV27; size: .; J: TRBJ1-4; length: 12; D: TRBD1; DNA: TGTGCCAGCGCAAACAGGGGGGAAAAACTGTTTTTT; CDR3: CASANRGEKLFF
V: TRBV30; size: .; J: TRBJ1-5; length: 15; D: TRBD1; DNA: TGTGCCTGGAGTCGGACAGGGGCGGGCAATCAGCCCCAGCATTTT; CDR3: CAWSRTGAGNQPQHF
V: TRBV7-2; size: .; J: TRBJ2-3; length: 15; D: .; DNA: TGTGCCAGCAGCTTAGTTCTCACGGGAACAGATACGCAGTATTTT; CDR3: CASSLVLTGTDTQYF
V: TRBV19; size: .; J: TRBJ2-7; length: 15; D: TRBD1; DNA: TGTGCCAGTAGTATAGATTGGACAGGGGGCTACGAGCAGTACTTC; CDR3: CASSIDWTGGYEQYF
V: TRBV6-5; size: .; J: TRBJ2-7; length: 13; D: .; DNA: TGTGCCAGCAGTACCCTAAGCTCCTACGAGCAGTACTTC; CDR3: CASSTLSSYEQYF
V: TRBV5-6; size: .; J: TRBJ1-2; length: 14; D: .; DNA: TGTGCCAGCAGCTTGGGCACCACTAACTATGGCTACACCTTC; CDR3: CASSLGTTNYGYTF
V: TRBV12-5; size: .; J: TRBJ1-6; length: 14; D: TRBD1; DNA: TGTGCTAGTGGGACAGGGTCCTATAATTCACCCCTCCACTTT; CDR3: CASGTGSYNSPLHF
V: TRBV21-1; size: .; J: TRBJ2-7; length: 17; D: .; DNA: TGTGCCAGCAGCAAAGCTATAAGAGTGGGGAAGCCCTACGAGCAGTACTTC; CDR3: CASSKAIRVGKPYEQYF
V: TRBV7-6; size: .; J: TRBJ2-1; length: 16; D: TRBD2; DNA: TGTGCCAGCAGCAGACTAGCGGGGGTCTCCTACAATGAGCAGTTCTTC; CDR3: CASSRLAGVSYNEQFF
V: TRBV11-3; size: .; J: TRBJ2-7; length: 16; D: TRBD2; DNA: TGTGCCAGCAGGGGGTCGACAGCTAGCGGGACCTACGAGCAGTACTTC; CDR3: CASRGSTASGTYEQYF